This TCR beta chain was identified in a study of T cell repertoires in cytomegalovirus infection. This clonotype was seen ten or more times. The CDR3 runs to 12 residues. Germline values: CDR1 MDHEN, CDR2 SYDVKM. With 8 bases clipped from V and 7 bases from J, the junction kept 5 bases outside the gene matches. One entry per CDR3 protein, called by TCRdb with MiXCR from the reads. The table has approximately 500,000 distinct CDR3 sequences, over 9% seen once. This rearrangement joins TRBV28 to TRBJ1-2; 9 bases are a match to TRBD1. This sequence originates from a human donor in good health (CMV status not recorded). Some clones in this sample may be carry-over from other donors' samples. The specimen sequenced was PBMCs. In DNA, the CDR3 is TGTGCCAGCGGACAGGGGATTTCTGGCTACACCTTC. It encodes CASGQGISGYTF.